A single sample gave rise to the 17 T cell receptor beta chains below, sequenced in a study of blood T cell repertoires in COVID-19. The method was immunoSEQ multiplex PCR; TCRdb's version includes in-frame clones alone and lacks a portion of them. Counted here are around 94,000 clones, about four fifths occurring once; the ten biggest clones make up under 20%. The sample was peripheral blood. The receptors here all came from a human donor in a cohort sampled during active COVID-19.

The table lists this clone with a count of one. The V gene is TRBV11-2, the J gene TRBJ1-1; D remains ambiguous. The germline V gene has CDR1 SGHAT and CDR2 FQNNGV. V dropped 4 bases and J dropped 8 bases, with 23 bases sitting between them. The CDR3 has 16 amino acids. The CDR3 DNA follows: TGTGCCAGCAGCTCCCTCGACCGAGGGCCGGTTTGGGAAGCTTTCTTT. Its translation: CASSSLDRGPVWEAFF.

J is TRBJ2-1 and V is TRBV7-2; no reliable D call. Germline CDR1 SGHTA, CDR2 FQGNSA. The CDR3 runs to 15 residues. V was cut by 1 base and J by 0 bases, with 7 bases left in between. CDR3 sequence: CASSLVASSYNEQFF. CDR3 coding DNA: TGTGCCAGCAGCTTAGTGGCTAGCTCCTACAATGAGCAGTTCTTC.

The chain combines TRBV7-9 with TRBJ2-5; D gene unclear. CDR3 length equals 12 residues. Germline values: CDR1 SEHNR, CDR2 FQNEAQ (reference sequence). Trimming pared 3 bases from V and 5 bases from J, leaving 7 bases between. The CDR3 spells CASSFPFETQYF. CDR3 DNA: TGTGCCAGCAGCTTTCCCTTTGAGACCCAGTACTTC.

This chain uses TRBV5-5 with TRBJ2-7, with no clear D. V was pared by 0 bases and J by 0 bases, with 7 bases between. Germline CDR1 and CDR2: SGHKS and YYEKEE (reference sequence). The CDR3 totals 14 residues. The CDR3 nucleotides are TGTGCCAGCAGCTTGGACCAGGCCTCCTACGAGCAGTACTTC. It is translated as CASSLDQASYEQYF. Looking up the rest from reference TRBV5-5 and TRBJ2-7 gives the full variable domain: DAGVTQSPTHLIKTRGQQVTLRCSPISGHKSVSWYQQVLGQGPQFIFQYYEKEERGRGNFPDRFSARQFPNYSSELNVNALLLGDSALYLCASSLDQASYEQYFGPGTRLTVT.

The V gene is TRBV30, the J gene TRBJ1-2, with 7 nucleotides matching TRBD1. The CDR3 is made up of 13 amino acids. Germline CDR1 GTSNPN, CDR2 SVGIG (reference sequence). V shed 5 bases, J shed 7 bases, and the junction held 10 bases outside the gene matches. DNA of the CDR3: TGTGCCTGGGCCACGACGACAGGGCTTGGCTACACCTTC. Translated: CAWATTTGLGYTF.

The chain has TRBV6-5 and TRBJ2-1; perhaps TRBD2 as D (5 bases). The CDR3 sequence is 15 residues long. The V gene's germline CDR1 is MNHEY and CDR2 SVGAGI. V was cut by 5 bases and J by 0 bases, with 11 bases left in between. The CDR3 DNA reads TGTGCCAGCAGTCGGACGGGGAGCTCCTACAATGAGCAGTTCTTC. Encoded protein: CASSRTGSSYNEQFF.

The chain is built from TRBV5-6 and TRBJ2-7; maybe TRBD1 (6 bases). Germline assignment: CDR1 SGHDT and CDR2 YYEEEE. The germline V and J ends were trimmed by 2 bases and 1 base, with 13 bases remaining between them. The CDR3 is 15 amino acids. CDR3: CASSFGQFGSYEQYF. The CDR3 region has the DNA TGTGCCAGCAGCTTCGGACAGTTTGGGTCCTACGAGCAGTACTTC. Using reference TRBV5-6 and TRBJ2-7 for the parts outside the CDR3, the full variable domain is DAGVTQSPTHLIKTRGQQVTLRCSPKSGHDTVSWYQQALGQGPQFIFQYYEEEERQRGNFPDRFSGHQFPNYSSELNVNALLLGDSALYLCASSFGQFGSYEQYFGPGTRLTVT.

CDR3 region: CASSGGQVRIGPQHF. The DNA for the CDR3 is TGTGCCAGCAGCGGGGGACAGGTACGGATTGGGCCCCAGCATTTT. The J gene is TRBJ1-5, the V gene TRBV6-5, with 8 bases lining up with TRBD1. Germline V CDR1 and CDR2: MNHEY, SVGAGI. The CDR3 runs 15 residues. The V and J ends lost 6 bases and 9 bases, in that order; junction bases with no gene match: 13.

This clone has a handful of counts. This chain connects TRBV6-4 to TRBJ2-7; TRBD1 is a possible D gene (6 bases). The V gene lost 0 bases and the J gene lost 4 bases, with 10 bases spanning the gap. Per the germline V gene, CDR1 is MRHNA and CDR2 is SNTAGT. This CDR3 contains 14 residues. CDR3 sequence: CASSDSGALYEQYF. The DNA of the CDR3 is TGTGCCAGCAGTGACTCGGGGGCCTTGTACGAGCAGTACTTC.

This rearrangement joins TRBV19 to TRBJ1-4; 7 bases are shared with TRBD1. The ends lost 5 bases at V and 8 bases at J; junction bases unmatched: 8. Germline V gene lookup returns CDR1 LNHDA and CDR2 SQIVND (reference sequence). CDR3 length: 14 residues. CDR3 amino acids: CASSPGQLREKLFF. The CDR3, as DNA: TGTGCCAGTAGTCCGGGACAGTTAAGAGAAAAACTGTTTTTT.

The chain has TRBV2 and TRBJ2-6; D gene uncertain. Germline V gene sequence: CDR1 SNHLY, CDR2 FYNNEI. The CDR3 has 14 residues. V dropped 0 bases and J dropped 8 bases, with 8 bases sitting between them. The CDR3 reads CASSEAGYTNVLTF. CDR3 DNA sequence: TGTGCCAGCAGTGAAGCGGGCTATACCAACGTCCTGACTTTC.

This clone came up a few times. This chain connects TRBV7-2 to TRBJ2-5; D is ambiguous. V was cut by 5 bases and J by 4 bases, with 17 bases left in between. Germline V gene lookup returns CDR1 SGHTA and CDR2 FQGNSA. The CDR3 loop spans 15 amino acids. CDR3 loop: CASSPSVGSPETQYF. The DNA for the CDR3 is TGTGCCAGCAGCCCATCAGTCGGGTCCCCAGAGACCCAGTACTTC.

The table lists this clone with a count of one. The rearrangement joins TRBV21-1 to TRBJ1-1; no DNA check was done on the table's D call, TRBD1. TRBV21-1 is shown as a pseudogene. The CDR3 contains 15 residues. The CDR3 reads CASRQGRGAGTEAFF. Written as DNA, the CDR3 is TGTGCCAGCCGACAGGGGCGAGGGGCCGGGACTGAAGCTTTCTTT.

This clone has only one observation. V usage is TRBV10-3 and J usage is TRBJ1-5; tentatively, D is TRBD1 (5 bases). The CDR3 contains 11 residues. The V gene's germline CDR1 is ENHRY and CDR2 SYGVKD. Trimming took 10 bases from V and 5 from J, leaving 9 bases between them. For the CDR3, the DNA is TGTGCCACCGGGGGGGATCAGCCCCAGCATTTT. Translation gives CATGGDQPQHF.

The gene calls are TRBV10-3 and TRBJ1-1; weak D call: TRBD1 (5 bases). The germline gives CDR1 ENHRY, CDR2 SYGVKD. V lost 9 bases and J 4 bases, leaving 18 bases between the germline ends. The CDR3 has 14 amino acids. The DNA of the CDR3 is TGTGCCATTGGGGGGGAGACTCAGGGCACTGAAGCTTTCTTT. Protein sequence: CAIGGETQGTEAFF.

The rearrangement uses TRBV7-3 and TRBJ2-7, with a tentative D call TRBD1 (6 bases). Trimming took off 4 bases at V and 4 bases at J, with 11 bases between the two ends. CDR3 length: 13 residues. Germline V gene data show CDR1 as SGHTA and CDR2 as FQGTGA. CDR3 residues: CASSSQQGYEQYF. The CDR3 DNA reads as TGTGCCAGCAGCTCTCAACAGGGTTACGAGCAGTACTTC.

The chain uses TRBV28 and TRBJ1-5; the match to TRBD1 covers 8 bases. CDR1 and CDR2 from the germline V gene are MDHEN and SYDVKM. J lost 1 base, V lost 10 bases, and 3 bases had no gene match. The CDR3 has 13 residues. CDR3 residues: CATDRGSNQPQHF. The CDR3, as DNA: TGTGCCACCGACAGGGGAAGCAATCAGCCCCAGCATTTT.